The clone carrying this TCR beta chain was counted once. The antigen is undetermined. This sample is drawn from a study of memory B cells and T cells in multiple sclerosis. Study conclusions and caveats: Compartments had unequal clone-set sizes, affecting shared clonotype counts.

In germline, CDR1 is KGHSH, CDR2 LQKENI. The length of the CDR3 is 16 residues. Trimming stripped 5 bases from V and 0 bases from J, with 14 bases between. Generated by immunoSEQ multiplex PCR, the TCRdb table keeps only in-frame clones and is missing some. The repertoire includes approximately 30,000 clones, 86% of them detected once, and 2% to 3% sits in the top ten. Stimulus-free culture yielded autoproliferating CFSE-dim and non-proliferating CFSE-high T cells, each sequenced separately. Roughly 5.2x10^7 CFSE-labeled PBMCs were cultured less than 8 days unstimulated, then replicate wells were pooled. PBMCs were labeled with 0.5 uM CFSE and cultured without exogenous stimuli.

The clonotype was recovered from a human donor with multiple sclerosis. V usage is TRBV18 and J usage is TRBJ1-3; the D gene is possibly TRBD1 (5 bases). The specimen was PBMCs from blood kept in culture. This chain's CDR3 is CASSDLPGLSGNTIYF. The DNA of the CDR3 is TGTGCCAGCTCAGACTTGCCGGGACTCTCTGGAAACACCATATATTTT.